This is a list of T cell receptor beta chains from one sample in a study of beta chain features in type 1 diabetes. Assay: immunoSEQ multiplex PCR; the TCRdb copy retains only in-frame clones and omits some. This table holds 130,000 to 150,000 clones, nearly 50% found once. Sequencing was carried out using Tregs from blood. These TCRs come from a man between 18 and 35 years old in good health. Each CDR3 is given with its conserved first and last residue. Each record gives: D gene, clone size, CDR3 length, V gene, J gene, CDR3 protein, CDR3 DNA. A D gene is named only where the DNA matches it firmly. Not every row has a clone size; where given, it reads once, few, many or a size class.

>TRBD2|-|15|TRBV19|TRBJ2-7
CASSLSGASFDEQYF
TGTGCCAGTAGTCTTAGCGGGGCCTCCTTCGACGAGCAGTACTTC
>-|-|14|TRBV13|TRBJ1-1
CASLPRPSDTEAFF
TGTGCCAGCCTCCCTCGTCCGTCGGACACTGAAGCTTTCTTT
>TRBD1|-|14|TRBV5-1|TRBJ1-5
CASSIDRGSQPQHF
TGCGCCAGCAGCATAGACAGGGGCAGTCAGCCCCAGCATTTT
>-|-|13|TRBV5-4|TRBJ1-1
CASSLEEFTEAFF
TGTGCCAGCAGCTTGGAGGAGTTCACTGAAGCTTTCTTT
>-|-|12|TRBV7-2|TRBJ1-4
CASSLGLAELFF
TGTGCCAGCAGCTTAGGTTTGGCGGAACTGTTTTTT
>-|-|16|TRBV5-6|TRBJ2-5
CASSLGSFWGDGEQYF
TGTGCCAGCAGCTTGGGCTCCTTTTGGGGGGATGGGGAGCAGTACTTC
>TRBD1|few|15|TRBV18|TRBJ1-6
CASSPRDSENSPLHF
TGTGCCAGCTCACCACGGGACAGCGAAAATTCACCCCTCCACTTT
>TRBD1|-|14|TRBV13|TRBJ2-7
CARTLGGQGYEQYF
TGTGCCCGCACCCTGGGGGGACAGGGTTACGAGCAGTACTTC
>-|-|14|TRBV9|TRBJ1-2
CASSPGPGEGGYTF
TGTGCCAGCAGCCCTGGTCCGGGGGAGGGTGGCTACACCTTC
>-|-|15|TRBV2|TRBJ2-2
CASSERQSNTGELFF
TGTGCCAGCAGTGAACGACAGTCAAACACCGGGGAGCTGTTTTTT
>TRBD2|-|15|TRBV7-2|TRBJ2-5
CASSLVGGTGETQYF
TGTGCCAGCAGCTTAGTGGGGGGGACGGGGGAGACCCAGTACTTC
>-|-|12|TRBV10-3|TRBJ2-7
CATHNFSYEQYF
TGTGCCACCCACAATTTCTCCTACGAGCAGTACTTC
>-|few|14|TRBV6-1|TRBJ2-5
CASSEARVRTTQYF
TGTGCCAGCAGTGAAGCGCGGGTCCGAACGACCCAGTACTTC
>-|-|16|TRBV6-5|TRBJ2-3
CASSYQVGLFTDTQYF
TGTGCCAGCAGTTACCAAGTCGGTCTTTTCACAGATACGCAGTATTTT
>-|once|13|TRBV25-1|TRBJ1-1
CASRLAGNTEAFF
TGTGCCAGCAGGCTAGCCGGGAACACTGAAGCTTTCTTT
>TRBD1|-|16|TRBV27|TRBJ1-6
CASRFSSGTGFSPLHF
TGTGCCAGCAGATTCTCCTCCGGGACAGGATTTTCACCCCTCCACTTT
>-|-|15|TRBV2|TRBJ1-3
CASRAWGGSGNTIYF
TGTGCCAGCAGGGCTTGGGGAGGATCTGGAAACACCATATATTTT
>TRBD2|few|15|TRBV5-6|TRBJ2-5
CASSSRLAGQETQYF
TGTGCCAGCAGCTCACGACTAGCGGGTCAAGAGACCCAGTACTTC
>-|-|15|TRBV4-2|TRBJ2-3
CASSQYHTTRDTQYF
TGTGCCAGCAGCCAATATCACACCACCCGAGATACGCAGTATTTT
>-|-|13|TRBV7-9|TRBJ1-4
CASSPRLVEKLFF
TGTGCCAGCAGCCCGCGACTGGTTGAAAAACTGTTTTTT
>TRBD1|-|12|TRBV7-8|TRBJ2-7
CASRQGVGEQYF
TGTGCCAGCAGACAGGGGGTCGGCGAGCAGTACTTC
>TRBD1|-|12|TRBV27|TRBJ2-4
CASSGADRVQYF
TGTGCCAGCAGTGGCGCCGACAGGGTTCAGTACTTC
>TRBD2|-|14|TRBV5-4|TRBJ2-7
CASGPGLAGYEQYF
TGTGCCAGCGGCCCGGGACTAGCGGGCTACGAGCAGTACTTC
>TRBD1|once|16|TRBV7-8|TRBJ2-5
CASSFTLRGQQETQYF
TGTGCCAGCAGCTTTACGCTGAGGGGACAGCAAGAGACCCAGTACTTC
>-|-|13|TRBV19|TRBJ2-7
CASSRQISYEQYF
TGTGCCAGTAGTAGACAGATCTCCTACGAGCAGTACTTC
>-|-|13|TRBV7-2|TRBJ2-7
CASSLGGVYEQYF
TGTGCCAGCAGCTTGGGGGGTGTCTACGAGCAGTACTTC
>-|-|13|TRBV30|TRBJ2-6
CAWSPSGANVLTF
TGTGCCTGGAGTCCCTCGGGGGCCAACGTCCTGACTTTC
>TRBD1|-|14|TRBV18|TRBJ2-3
CASSPGTGSDTQYF
TGTGCCAGCTCACCAGGGACAGGGTCGGATACGCAGTATTTT
>-|-|14|TRBV28|TRBJ1-1
CASSLEDKNTEAFF
TGTGCCAGCAGCCTAGAGGACAAGAACACTGAAGCTTTCTTT
>-|-|13|TRBV7-3|TRBJ2-2
CASSLGGTGELFF
TGTGCCAGCAGCTTAGGAGGCACCGGGGAGCTGTTTTTT
>-|-|16|TRBV28|TRBJ2-3
CASSEMTVAVTDTQYF
TGTGCCAGCAGTGAGATGACGGTGGCGGTCACAGATACGCAGTATTTT
>TRBD1|-|14|TRBV27|TRBJ1-2
CASSFLDRDYGYTF
TGTGCCAGCAGTTTCTTGGACAGGGATTATGGCTACACCTTC
>TRBD1|-|15|TRBV7-9|TRBJ1-1
CASSERTGRSGEAFF
TGTGCCAGCAGCGAACGGACAGGGAGGAGTGGGGAAGCTTTCTTT
>-|-|12|TRBV6-5|TRBJ1-1
CASSRGFAEAFF
TGTGCCAGCAGCCGCGGGTTCGCTGAAGCTTTCTTT
>TRBD1|-|17|TRBV5-4|TRBJ2-5
CATQLGVSGRGRETQYF
TGTGCCACCCAGCTTGGAGTGTCGGGCAGGGGGCGAGAGACCCAGTACTTC
>-|few|14|TRBV7-2|TRBJ2-1
CASSFGNRGNEQFF
TGTGCCAGCAGCTTCGGGAACCGCGGCAATGAGCAGTTCTTC
>TRBD1|-|13|TRBV7-2|TRBJ2-5
CASSNRGLETQYF
TGTGCCAGCAGCAACAGGGGTCTGGAGACCCAGTACTTC
>-|few|14|TRBV15|TRBJ2-7
CATSRAQGSREQYF
TGTGCCACCAGCAGAGCCCAGGGGTCCCGCGAGCAGTACTTC
>-|-|12|TRBV29-1|TRBJ2-5
CSAQGTLGTQYF
TGCAGCGCTCAGGGAACCCTCGGAACCCAGTACTTC
>-|once|15|TRBV11-1|TRBJ2-2
CASSLYTGRTGELFF
TGTGCCAGCAGCTTATACACAGGGCGTACCGGGGAGCTGTTTTTT
>TRBD2|-|15|TRBV28|TRBJ2-7
CASRRSSGRPDEQYF
TGTGCCAGCAGGCGATCTAGCGGGAGGCCGGACGAGCAGTACTTC
>-|-|15|TRBV6-1|TRBJ2-3
CASTWNTGPTDTQYF
TGTGCCAGCACCTGGAACACAGGGCCCACAGATACGCAGTATTTT
>TRBD1|-|12|TRBV6-5|TRBJ1-2
CASRRTGVGYTF
TGTGCCAGCAGGAGAACAGGGGTCGGCTACACCTTC